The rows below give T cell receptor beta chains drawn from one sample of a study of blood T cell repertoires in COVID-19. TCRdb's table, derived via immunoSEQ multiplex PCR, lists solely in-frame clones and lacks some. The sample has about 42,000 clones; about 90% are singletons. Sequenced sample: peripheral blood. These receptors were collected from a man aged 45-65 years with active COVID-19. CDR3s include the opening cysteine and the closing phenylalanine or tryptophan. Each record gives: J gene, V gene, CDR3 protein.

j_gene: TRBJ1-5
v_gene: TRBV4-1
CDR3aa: CASSHLLQNHQPQHF

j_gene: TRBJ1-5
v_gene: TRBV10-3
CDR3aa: CAISESYRLVNQPQHF

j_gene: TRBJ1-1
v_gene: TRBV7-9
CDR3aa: CASSVDSPTEAFF

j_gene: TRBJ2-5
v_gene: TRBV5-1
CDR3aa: CASRSNQETQYF

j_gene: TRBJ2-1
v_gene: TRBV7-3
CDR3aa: CASSPDRDRLYNEQFF

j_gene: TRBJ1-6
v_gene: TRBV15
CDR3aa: CATSRDQGEPLHF

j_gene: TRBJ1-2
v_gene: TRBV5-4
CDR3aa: CASSFGTGGNYGYTF

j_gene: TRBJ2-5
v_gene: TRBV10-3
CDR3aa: CAISTPGRDMETQYF

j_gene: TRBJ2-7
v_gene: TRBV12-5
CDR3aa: CASGSSGGSHEQYF

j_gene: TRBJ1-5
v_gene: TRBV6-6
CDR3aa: CASRKTGLGDQPQHF

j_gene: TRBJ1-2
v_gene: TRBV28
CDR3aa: CASTSRSGRYVGYTF

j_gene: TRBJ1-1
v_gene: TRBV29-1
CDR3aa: CSVVIAGGGEAFF

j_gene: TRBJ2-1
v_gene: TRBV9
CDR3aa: CASSPMMTSDNEQFF

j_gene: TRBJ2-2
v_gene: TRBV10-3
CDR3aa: CAITGTGVGGELFF

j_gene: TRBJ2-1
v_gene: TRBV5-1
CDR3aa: CASSSRTSGGASNEQFF

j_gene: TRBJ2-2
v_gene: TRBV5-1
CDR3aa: CASSLEGNRNTGELFF

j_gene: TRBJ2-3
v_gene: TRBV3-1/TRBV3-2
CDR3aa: CASSQVGGTDTQYF

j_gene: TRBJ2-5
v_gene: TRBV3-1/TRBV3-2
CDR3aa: CASSHGDRQTQYF

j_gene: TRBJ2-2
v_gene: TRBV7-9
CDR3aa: CASSLGGGASGELFF

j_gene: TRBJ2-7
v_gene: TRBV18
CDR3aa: CASSPGLLYEQYF